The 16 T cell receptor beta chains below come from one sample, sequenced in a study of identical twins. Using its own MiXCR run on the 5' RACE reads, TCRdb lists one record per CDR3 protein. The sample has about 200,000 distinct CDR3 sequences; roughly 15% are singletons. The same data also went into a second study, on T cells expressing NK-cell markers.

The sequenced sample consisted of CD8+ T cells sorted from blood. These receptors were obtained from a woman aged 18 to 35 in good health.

CDR3 in amino acids: CASSIWGPSASIHGYTF. In nucleotides, the CDR3 is TGTGCCAGTAGTATATGGGGACCCTCCGCCTCGATACATGGCTACACCTTC. V gene TRBV19 combines with J gene TRBJ1-2; TRBD1 might be the D (5 bases). The V and J ends lost 2 bases and 6 bases respectively, with 22 bases between them. The CDR3 spans 17 residues. Germline V gives CDR1 LNHDA, CDR2 SQIVND (reference sequence).

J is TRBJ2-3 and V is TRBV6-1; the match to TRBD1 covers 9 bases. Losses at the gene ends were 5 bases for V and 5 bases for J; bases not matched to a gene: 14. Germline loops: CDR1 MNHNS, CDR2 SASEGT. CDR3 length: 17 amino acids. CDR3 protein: CASSPTPNRGQGDTQYF. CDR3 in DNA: TGTGCCAGCAGTCCCACCCCAAACAGGGGGCAAGGAGATACGCAGTATTTT.

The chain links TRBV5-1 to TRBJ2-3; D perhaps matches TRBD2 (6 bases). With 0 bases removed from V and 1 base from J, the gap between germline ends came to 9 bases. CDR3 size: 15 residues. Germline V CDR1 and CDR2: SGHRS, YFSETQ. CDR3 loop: CASSLGGTRTDTQYF. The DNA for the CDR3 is TGCGCCAGCAGCTTGGGCGGGACCCGCACAGATACGCAGTATTTT.

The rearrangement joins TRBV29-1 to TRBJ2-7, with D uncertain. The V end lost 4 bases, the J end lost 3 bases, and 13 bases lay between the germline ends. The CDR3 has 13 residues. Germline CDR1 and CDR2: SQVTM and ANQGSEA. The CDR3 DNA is TGCAGCGTTGTGGCCCGACCCCACTACGAGCAGTACTTC. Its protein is CSVVARPHYEQYF.

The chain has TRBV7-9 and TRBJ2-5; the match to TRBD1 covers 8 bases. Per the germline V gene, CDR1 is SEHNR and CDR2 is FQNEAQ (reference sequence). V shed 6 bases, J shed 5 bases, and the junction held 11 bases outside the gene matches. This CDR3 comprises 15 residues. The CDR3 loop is CASRAGGETVETQYF. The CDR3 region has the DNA TGTGCCAGCAGGGCAGGGGGCGAGACAGTGGAGACCCAGTACTTC.

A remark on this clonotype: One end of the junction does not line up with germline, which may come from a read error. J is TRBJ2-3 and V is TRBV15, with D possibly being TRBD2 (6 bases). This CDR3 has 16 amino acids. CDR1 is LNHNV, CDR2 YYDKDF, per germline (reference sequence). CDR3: CATSRDLLASTDTKYF. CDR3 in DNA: TGTGCCACCAGCAGAGATTTGCTAGCGAGCACAGATACGAAGTATTTT.

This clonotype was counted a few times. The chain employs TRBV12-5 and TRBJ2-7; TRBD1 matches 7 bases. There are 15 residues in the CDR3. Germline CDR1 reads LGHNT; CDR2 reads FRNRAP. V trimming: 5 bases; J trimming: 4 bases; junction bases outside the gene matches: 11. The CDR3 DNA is TGTGCTAGTGGTGACCGGGACAGTACGTTTTACGAGCAGTACTTC. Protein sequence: CASGDRDSTFYEQYF.

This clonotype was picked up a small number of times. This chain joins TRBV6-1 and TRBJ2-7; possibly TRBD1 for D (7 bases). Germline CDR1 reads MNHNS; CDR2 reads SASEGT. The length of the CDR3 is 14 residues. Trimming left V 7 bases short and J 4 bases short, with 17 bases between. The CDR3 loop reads CASTQGGRGYEQYF. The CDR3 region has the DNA TGTGCCAGCACCCAGGGGGGAAGGGGTTACGAGCAGTACTTC.

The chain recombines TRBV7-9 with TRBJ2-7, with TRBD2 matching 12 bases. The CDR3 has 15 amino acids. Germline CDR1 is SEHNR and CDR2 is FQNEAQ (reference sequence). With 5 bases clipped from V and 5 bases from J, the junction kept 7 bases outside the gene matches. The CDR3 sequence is CASSISWTSGNEQYF. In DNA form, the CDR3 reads TGTGCCAGCAGCATTTCCTGGACTAGCGGGAACGAGCAGTACTTC.

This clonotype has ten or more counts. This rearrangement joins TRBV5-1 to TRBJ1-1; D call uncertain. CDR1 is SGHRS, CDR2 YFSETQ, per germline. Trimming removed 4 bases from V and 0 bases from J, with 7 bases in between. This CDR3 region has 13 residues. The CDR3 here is CASSREVNTEAFF. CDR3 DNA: TGCGCCAGCAGCAGGGAGGTGAACACTGAAGCTTTCTTT.

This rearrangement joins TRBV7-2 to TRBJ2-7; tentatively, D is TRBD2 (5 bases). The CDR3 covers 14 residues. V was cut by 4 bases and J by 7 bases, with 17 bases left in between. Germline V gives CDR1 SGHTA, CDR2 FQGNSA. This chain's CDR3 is CASSSRAGLWEQYF. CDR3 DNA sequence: TGTGCCAGCAGCTCCCGGGCGGGCTTATGGGAGCAGTACTTC.

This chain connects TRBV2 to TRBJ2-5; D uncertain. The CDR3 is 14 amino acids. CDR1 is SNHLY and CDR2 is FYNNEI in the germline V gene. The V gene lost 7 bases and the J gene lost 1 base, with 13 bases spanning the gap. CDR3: CASTRGTFQETQYF. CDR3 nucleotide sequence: TGTGCCAGCACTAGAGGCACCTTCCAAGAGACCCAGTACTTC.

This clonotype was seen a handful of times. CDR3 DNA sequence: TGTGCCAGCAGCCCAAATAGCGGAGAGTTAAGCTCCTACAATGAGCAGTTCTTC. It encodes CASSPNSGELSSYNEQFF. V and J are TRBV3-1 and TRBJ2-1; perhaps TRBD2 as D (6 bases). Germline-derived CDR1 and CDR2 are LGHDT and YNNKEL (reference sequence). Trimming took 4 bases from V and 0 from J, leaving 19 bases between them. The CDR3 sequence is 18 residues long.

CDR3 sequence reads: CASSSSGQGAGGEQFF. The CDR3 DNA reads TGTGCCAGCAGCTCCTCGGGACAGGGGGCCGGGGGTGAGCAGTTCTTC. The rearrangement uses TRBV7-8 and TRBJ2-1; 12 bases are a match to TRBD1. Germline V gene lookup returns CDR1 SGHVS and CDR2 FQNEAQ. Trimming at V came to 4 bases and at J to 9 bases, leaving 10 bases not matched to a gene. The CDR3 covers 16 residues.

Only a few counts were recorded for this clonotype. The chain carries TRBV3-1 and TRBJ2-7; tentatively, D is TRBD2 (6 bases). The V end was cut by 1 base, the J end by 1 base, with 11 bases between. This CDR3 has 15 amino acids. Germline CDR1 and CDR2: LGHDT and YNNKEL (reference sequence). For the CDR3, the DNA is TGTGCCAGCAGCCAAGGGAGCGGGTTTTCCTACGAGCAGTACTTC. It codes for CASSQGSGFSYEQYF.

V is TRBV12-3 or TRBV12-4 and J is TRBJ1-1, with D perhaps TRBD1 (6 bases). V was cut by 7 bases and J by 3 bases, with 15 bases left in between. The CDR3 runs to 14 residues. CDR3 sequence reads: CASTLEGGDTEAFF. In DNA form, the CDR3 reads TGTGCCAGCACCCTGGAGGGGGGAGACACTGAAGCTTTCTTT.